One and the same sample provided the 5 T cell receptor beta chains below, sequenced in a study of OX40 agonist ivuxolimab in advanced cancers. Measured with immunoSEQ multiplex PCR; TCRdb has only the in-frame clones, and not every one. Among 20,000 to 30,000 clones, around 80% were seen once, and the ten largest hold about 1.5%. Sequenced material: CD4+ or CD8+ T cells sorted from blood, taken in a trial of the OX40 agonist ivuxolimab. The receptor source for this set is an adult with an advanced solid tumor such as melanoma, head and neck, liver or kidney cancer.

This clone was recorded only once. V is TRBV9 and J is TRBJ2-1; tentatively, D is TRBD2 (5 bases). The CDR3 covers 11 residues. Deletions cut 2 bases from V and 8 bases from J, with 5 bases between. The germline V gene encodes CDR1 SGDLS and CDR2 YYNGEE. CDR3 loop: CASSVRDEQFF. CDR3 DNA: TGTGCCAGCAGCGTGAGGGATGAGCAGTTCTTC.

This clone showed up just a few times. CDR3 amino acids: CASSYSRTVAYEQYF. The DNA for the CDR3 is TGTGCCAGCAGTTACTCAAGGACAGTTGCCTACGAGCAGTACTTC. The chain combines TRBV6-5 with TRBJ2-7; possible D gene TRBD1, 6 bases. The CDR3 has 15 amino acids. Trimming left V 0 bases short and J 2 bases short, with 11 bases between. Germline V gene lookup returns CDR1 MNHEY and CDR2 SVGAGI.

The V call is TRBV9, the J call TRBJ1-1; D unclear. The CDR3 runs 14 residues. Per germline, CDR1 SGDLS and CDR2 YYNGEE. Trimming took 4 bases from V and 4 from J, leaving 14 bases between them. The CDR3 DNA sequence: TGTGCCAGCAGCTTCCAACCGGATTTCACTGAAGCTTTCTTT. Its translation: CASSFQPDFTEAFF. The full variable domain, with the rest looked up from reference TRBV9 and TRBJ1-1, is DSGVTQTPKHLITATGQRVTLRCSPRSGDLSVYWYQQSLDQGLQFLIQYYNGEERAKGNILERFSAQQFPDLHSELNLSSLELGDSALYFCASSFQPDFTEAFFGQGTRLTVV.

This CDR3 reads CASSLGFGYGYTF. CDR3 sequence (DNA): TGTGCCAGCAGTTTAGGGTTCGGCTATGGCTACACCTTC. J is TRBJ1-2 and V is TRBV27, with D unresolved. V was cut by 2 bases and J by 4 bases, with 8 bases left in between. CDR3 length: 13 residues. CDR1 and CDR2 from the germline V gene are MNHEY and SMNVEV (reference sequence).

V is TRBV27 and J is TRBJ1-2; D might be TRBD1 (5 bases). CDR1 and CDR2 from the germline V gene are MNHEY and SMNVEV (reference sequence). V lost 3 bases and J 3 bases, leaving 8 bases between the germline ends. The CDR3 contains 13 residues. Here the CDR3 reads CASSLGPYYGYTF. The CDR3 nucleotides read TGTGCCAGCAGTTTGGGGCCCTACTATGGCTACACCTTC.